A single sample gave rise to the 8 T cell receptor beta chains below, sequenced in a study of T cell responses to AZD1222 COVID-19 vaccine. Assay used: immunoSEQ multiplex PCR; TCRdb lists only in-frame clones, some missing. The sample shows some 120,000 clones, more than 75% of them seen only once. This sample comprised peripheral blood, obtained on day 0 of AZD1222 vaccination. The receptors were gathered from an adult in good health.

This chain uses TRBV13 with TRBJ2-7; TRBD1 aligns across 9 bases. This CDR3 has 15 amino acids. Losses at the gene ends were 6 bases for V and 3 bases for J; bases not matched to a gene: 9. Germline CDR1 is PRHDT and CDR2 is FYEKMQ (reference sequence). CDR3 bases: TGTGCCAGCAGTCTAGGTTGGACAGGGGACTACGAGCAGTACTTC. It translates to CASSLGWTGDYEQYF. The full variable domain, completed using reference TRBV13 and TRBJ2-7, is AAGVIQSPRHLIKEKRETATLKCYPIPRHDTVYWYQQGPGQDPQFLISFYEKMQSDKGSIPDRFSAQQFSDYHSELNMSSLELGDSALYFCASSLGWTGDYEQYFGPGTRLTVT.

This chain connects TRBV7-8 to TRBJ1-6; 7 nucleotides line up with TRBD1. The CDR3 is 16 residues long. Per the germline V gene, CDR1 is SGHVS and CDR2 is FQNEAQ. J lost 6 bases, V lost 5 bases, and 10 bases had no gene match. This CDR3 is CASSPLQGMSNSPLHF. The CDR3 DNA sequence: TGTGCCAGCAGCCCCCTACAGGGGATGAGTAATTCACCCCTCCACTTT. The complete variable domain, with remaining parts taken from reference TRBV7-8 and TRBJ1-6, reads GAGVSQSPRYKVAKRGQDVALRCDPISGHVSLFWYQQALGQGPEFLTYFQNEAQLDKSGLPSDRFFAERPEGSVSTLKIQRTQQEDSAVYLCASSPLQGMSNSPLHFGNGTRLTVT.

This clone has just a few counts. The chain links TRBV5-1 to TRBJ1-6; 7 nucleotides align to TRBD1. Germline lookup yields CDR1 SGHRS and CDR2 YFSETQ. The CDR3 length is 14 residues. With V trimmed by 5 bases and J by 6 bases, 5 bases remained unmatched. This CDR3 is CASRTGTVNSPLHF. The CDR3 nucleotides read TGCGCCAGCAGGACCGGGACAGTTAATTCACCCCTCCACTTT.

Turning to this clone: Other DNA variants within this sample encode the same CDR3. This sequence joins TRBV5-1 and TRBJ1-1; D is unclear. Germline CDR1 SGHRS, CDR2 YFSETQ. The CDR3 is made up of 14 amino acids. Between the trimmed V and J ends, which lost 0 bases and 1 base, there was a span of 7 bases. This CDR3 is CASSLDRGNTEAFF. CDR3 sequence (DNA): TGCGCCAGCAGCTTGGACAGAGGGAACACTGAAGCTTTCTTT. Full variable domain (missing parts from reference TRBV5-1 and TRBJ1-1): KAGVTQTPRYLIKTRGQQVTLSCSPISGHRSVSWYQQTPGQGLQFLFEYFSETQRNKGNFPGRFSGRQFSNSRSEMNVSTLELGDSALYLCASSLDRGNTEAFFGQGTRLTVV.

The V call is TRBV7-2, the J call TRBJ1-3; TRBD1 might be the D (6 bases). CDR1 SGHTA and CDR2 FQGNSA come from the germline V gene. The germline V and J ends were trimmed by 2 bases and 4 bases, with 9 bases remaining between them. This CDR3 spans 14 amino acids. The CDR3 DNA reads TGTGCCAGCAGCTTACACAGGGACGGAAACACCATATATTTT. The encoded protein is CASSLHRDGNTIYF.

The rearrangement links TRBV6-5 to TRBJ1-3, with D possibly TRBD1 on 5 matching bases. The germline V gene has CDR1 MNHEY and CDR2 SVGAGI. V was trimmed by 6 bases and J by 4 bases, leaving 13 bases between them. The CDR3 is 14 residues long. The CDR3 here is CASSPAQGGNTIYF. The CDR3 coding sequence is TGTGCCAGCAGCCCGGCCCAGGGAGGAAACACCATATATTTT.

About this clone: A junction boundary mismatches the germline segment, possibly from a read error. The chain links TRBV19 to TRBJ2-1; unclear D gene. CDR3 size: 11 residues. Germline CDR1 is LNHDA and CDR2 is SQIVND (reference sequence). The CDR3 is CASSLLNEQFF. DNA for the CDR3: TGTGCCAGTAGCCTTCTCAATGAACAGTTCTTC.

The chain employs TRBV19 and TRBJ2-5; the D is unclear. This CDR3 comprises 11 residues. Germline-derived CDR1 and CDR2 are LNHDA and SQIVND (reference sequence). Trimming left V 4 bases short and J 4 bases short, with 4 bases between. The CDR3, as DNA: TGTGCCAGTAGTAACGGAGAGACCCAGTACTTC. Its protein product is CASSNGETQYF.